Listed here are 4 T cell receptor beta chains from one sample, sequenced in a study of blood T cell repertoires in COVID-19. Libraries were prepared by immunoSEQ multiplex PCR; TCRdb keeps only in-frame clonotypes and omits some of them. Here the sample spans under 250,000 clones, over 80% being singletons. The source material was peripheral blood. The receptors come from an older woman with active or convalescent COVID-19.

The sample holds one count of this clone. The V and J genes are TRBV29-1 and TRBJ2-1; 12 positions agree with TRBD1. CDR3 length: 13 residues. The V gene's germline CDR1 is SQVTM and CDR2 ANQGSEA. The ends lost 7 bases at V and 8 bases at J; junction bases unmatched: 6. The CDR3, as DNA: TGCAGCGCCCGGGACAGGGGGCGAGATGAGCAGTTCTTC. This gives the protein CSARDRGRDEQFF.

The V call is TRBV6-1, the J call TRBJ2-4; 7 nucleotides align to TRBD2. V lost 0 bases and J lost 8; bases outside the gene matches: 13. Germline CDR1 reads MNHNS; CDR2 reads SASEGT. The CDR3 loop spans 17 amino acids. The CDR3 sequence: CASSEALLREWSDIQYF. CDR3 DNA: TGTGCCAGCAGTGAAGCGCTTCTGCGGGAGTGGTCGGACATTCAGTACTTC.

V usage is TRBV28 and J usage is TRBJ2-2, with TRBD2 matching 8 bases. Germline trimming cut 11 bases from V and 2 bases from J; bases unmatched to any gene: 7. The CDR3 is 14 residues long. From germline, CDR1 is MDHEN and CDR2 SYDVKM. The CDR3 nucleotides read TGTGCCGGCGGGGGGCCCCGTAACACCGGGGAGCTGTTTTTT. It yields the protein CAGGGPRNTGELFF. Supplemented by reference TRBV28 and TRBJ2-2, the full variable domain reads DVKVTQSSRYLVKRTGEKVFLECVQDMDHENMFWYRQDPGLGLRLIYFSYDVKMKEKGDIPEGYSVSREKKERFSLILESASTNQTSMYLCAGGGPRNTGELFFGEGSRLTVL.

The gene calls are TRBV4-1 and TRBJ1-5; D is undetermined. The ends were cut back, 1 base at V and 0 bases at J, with 7 bases in the middle. In germline, CDR1 is MGHRA, CDR2 YSYEKL. The CDR3 length is 15 residues. The CDR3 here is CASSQGGNSNQPQHF. CDR3 in DNA: TGCGCCAGCAGCCAAGGAGGGAATAGCAATCAGCCCCAGCATTTT.